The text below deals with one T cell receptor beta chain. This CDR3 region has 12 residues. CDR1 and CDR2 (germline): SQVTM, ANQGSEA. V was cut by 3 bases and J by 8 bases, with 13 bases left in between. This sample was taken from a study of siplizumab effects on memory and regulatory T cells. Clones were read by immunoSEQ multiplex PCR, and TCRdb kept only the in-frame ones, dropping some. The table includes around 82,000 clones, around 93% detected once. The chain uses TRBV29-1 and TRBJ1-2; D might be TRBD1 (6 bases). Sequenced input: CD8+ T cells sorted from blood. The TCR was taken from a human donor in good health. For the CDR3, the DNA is TGCAGCGTTGATGACAGGCAGGGGGGCTACACCTTC. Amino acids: CSVDDRQGGYTF.